This T cell receptor beta chain originates from a study of blood T cells in healthy people across ages (dated by TCRdb to the mid-2010s). In the study overall: In model experiments, template switching captured about one uniquely barcoded TCR beta cDNA molecule for every two T cells. The study measured age-related changes in TCR beta repertoire diversity using deep sequencing normalized with unique cDNA molecular identifiers. Four age groups were formed from the donors: young (average about 15 years), middle-aged (approximately 40), aged (around 68) and long-lived (82). To avoid experimental bias, donors of different ages were spread randomly across the sequencing lanes. The study analyzed two additional independent replicas of 1 million unique cDNA reads from the same blood draw for two donors, one aged 18 to 29 and one aged 80 or older. Overall study results and their limits: The long-lived group showed more naive CD4+ T cells, fewer expanded clones and increased TCR diversity than the aged group, suggesting age selection. Since profiling was done on bulk unsorted PBMCs, naive and antigen-experienced compartments could not be conclusively compared. Total diversity estimates from one million sequenced T cells were considered lower bounds and underestimates. As age increased, observed TCR beta diversity per million T cells dropped in a roughly linear way, and a significant reduction was already evident by age about 40. Donor CMV infection status was unknown, potentially confounding age-related changes in expanded clonotypes. The percentage of naive T cells measured by flow cytometry correlated strongly with observed TCR beta diversity.

CDR1 SGHRS and CDR2 YFSETQ are derived from the germline V gene. V is cut by 5 bases and J by 0 bases, and the space between the germline ends is 16 bases. The CDR3, cysteine through phenylalanine, is 16 amino acids long. Only the CDR3 part of the read is kept: 48 bases, read in frame from the first base. The 35 to 40 donors, aged about 6 to 90 years, were systemically healthy Caucasian individuals from Russia. Each donor gave 9.5 to 10 milliliters of peripheral blood, drawn into EDTA-treated Vacutainer tubes. Ficoll-Paque density-gradient centrifugation was used to isolate PBMCs, with at least 7 million obtained per sample. Trizol reagent was used to extract total RNA from PBMCs, with at least 5 micrograms per sample. For every donor, an aliquot of PBMCs went through flow cytometry to measure the percentages of naive CD45RAhigh/CD27high T cells. Receptors were amplified or captured by 5' RACE. This sample was sequenced with an Illumina HiSeq 2500. A second PCR of about 7 to 12 cycles was run with a J-beta primer mix and a sample-barcoded 5' primer. A template-switch 5' adaptor carrying 12 random nucleotides introduced a unique molecular identifier onto each TCR beta cDNA molecule. At least 2.5 million CDR3-containing paired-end reads were obtained from each sample. First-strand cDNA synthesis was performed from all RNA using the Mint cDNA synthesis kit, with priming by a TRBC-specific oligonucleotide. Following uracil-DNA glycosylase treatment, a first 18-cycle PCR with universal primers M1SS and BC2_uni_R was performed on all cDNA. The published analysis was carried out like this. Normalization of each sample was performed by random selection of 1 million high-quality reads, each carrying a distinct molecular identifier. Instead of being binned into consensus sequences, reads with shared molecular identifiers were discarded. MiTCR, set to a Q25 quality threshold and the strictest error-elimination algorithm, was used for CDR3 identification, clonotype clustering and error correction. A nonparametric unseen species model with Euler transformation was used to estimate lower-bound total TCR beta diversity. Clones were called with MiXCR by TCRdb after fastp trimmed the public reads at Q25, and only in-frame beta chains were retained. Every entry covers one CDR3 protein and lists the most common genes and DNA from its rows. The V and J calls reflect TCRdb's pipeline rather than the authors' work. In all, the sample holds fewer than 1.5 million distinct CDR3 sequences, and around 39% of those were seen once. 7.9% of the sample lies in the top ten.

There are a few counts of this clonotype. It has no known antigen specificity. No much larger clone exists at a distance of one base, and base qualities are not known. The sample taken for sequencing was blood. The clonotype was recovered from a woman under 30 in good health. The chain is assembled from TRBV5-1 and TRBJ2-3; the D call could be TRBD1 or TRBD2, with each sharing 5 bases. The DNA is TGCGCCAGCAGTCGGTACGGGGCTATTAGCACAGATACGCAGTATTTT. Its protein reads: CASSRYGAISTDTQYF.